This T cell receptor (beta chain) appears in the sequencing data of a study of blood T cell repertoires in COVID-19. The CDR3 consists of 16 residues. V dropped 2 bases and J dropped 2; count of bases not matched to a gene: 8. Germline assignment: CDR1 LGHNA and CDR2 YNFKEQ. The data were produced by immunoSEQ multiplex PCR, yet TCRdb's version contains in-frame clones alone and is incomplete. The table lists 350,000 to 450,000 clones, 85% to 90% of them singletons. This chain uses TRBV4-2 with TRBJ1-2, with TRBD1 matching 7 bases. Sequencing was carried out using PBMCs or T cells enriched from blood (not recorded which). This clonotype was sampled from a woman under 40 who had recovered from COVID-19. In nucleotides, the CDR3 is TGTGCCAGCAGCCAAATCCGGGACAGCAGAAACTATGGCTACACCTTC. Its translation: CASSQIRDSRNYGYTF.